The sequence of this TCR beta chain was determined in a study of T cells after yellow fever vaccination. This clonotype was seen more than once but under ten times. CDR3 length equals 15 residues. Between the trimmed V and J ends, which lost 0 bases and 1 base, there was a span of 10 bases. Germline loops: CDR1 SGDLS, CDR2 YYNGEE. TCRdb called the 5' RACE reads again in MiXCR, with one record for every CDR3 protein. Here the sample spans about 350,000 distinct CDR3 sequences, around 13% being singletons. The TCR originated in a man aged 18 to 29 who received the YFV17D yellow fever vaccine. The specimen was CD4+ T cells sorted from PBMCs, collected 15 days after the yellow fever booster vaccination. V is TRBV9 and J is TRBJ1-1; D ambiguous. The chain's CDR3 is CASSVAGNRNTEAFF. CDR3 bases: TGTGCCAGCAGCGTAGCCGGGAATAGGAACACTGAAGCTTTCTTT.